The clone carrying this T cell receptor (beta chain) was counted at least ten times. The authors ran a second PCR of about 7 to 11 cycles using a sample-barcoded 5' primer and a J-beta primer mix. Every cDNA molecule bore a tag from a template-switch adaptor containing 12 random nucleotides. Each CDR3 protein is one row after TCRdb ran MiXCR on the 5' RACE reads. The sample lists roughly 700,000 distinct CDR3 sequences; about 34% were seen once. This specimen belongs to a study of blood T cells in healthy people across ages. The ends were cut back, 3 bases at V and 6 bases at J, with 14 bases in the middle. The CDR3 contains 13 residues. CDR1 and CDR2 from the germline V gene are DFQATT and SNEGSKA (reference sequence).

This clonotype originated in an elderly woman in good health. The chain links TRBV20-1 to TRBJ1-2; a weak D match, TRBD1 (5 bases). The sample taken for sequencing was blood. The CDR3 protein is CSASDGGADGYTF. The CDR3 DNA reads TGCAGTGCTAGCGACGGAGGGGCAGATGGCTACACCTTC.